This T cell receptor beta chain was sequenced in a study of blood T cell repertoires in COVID-19. Only in-frame clones appear in the TCRdb table, and some are missing; sequencing was by immunoSEQ multiplex PCR. The table has about 150,000 clones, around 85% seen once; the top ten hold more than 2%. This CDR3 has 14 amino acids. V lost 2 bases to trimming and J lost 8 bases, with 15 bases between them. The V gene's germline CDR1 is KGHSH and CDR2 LQKENI. The chain couples TRBV18 to TRBJ1-1; D is uncertain. The sequence derives from a woman aged 65 to 85 with acute or convalescent COVID-19. The sample consisted of peripheral blood. CDR3 amino acids: CASSPYEGISEAFF. CDR3 in DNA: TGTGCCAGCTCACCATACGAGGGTATATCGGAAGCTTTCTTT.